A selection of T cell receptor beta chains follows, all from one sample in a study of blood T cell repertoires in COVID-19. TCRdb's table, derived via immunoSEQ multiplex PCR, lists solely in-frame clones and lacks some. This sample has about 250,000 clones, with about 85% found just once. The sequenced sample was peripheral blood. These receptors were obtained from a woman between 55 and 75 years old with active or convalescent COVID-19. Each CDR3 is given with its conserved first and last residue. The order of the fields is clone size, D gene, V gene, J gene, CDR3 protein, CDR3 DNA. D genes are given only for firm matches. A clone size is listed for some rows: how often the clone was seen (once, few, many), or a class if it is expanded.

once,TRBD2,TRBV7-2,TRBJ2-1,CASSLEGLRTSGGYNEQFF,TGTGCCAGCAGCTTAGAGGGCCTACGGACTAGCGGGGGTTACAATGAGCAGTTCTTC
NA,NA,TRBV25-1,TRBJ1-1,CASSEAGQVTEAFF,TGTGCCAGCAGTGAAGCAGGGCAGGTCACTGAAGCTTTCTTT
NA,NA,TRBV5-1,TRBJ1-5,CASSLGTRDQPQHF,TGCGCCAGCAGCTTGGGAACCCGCGATCAGCCCCAGCATTTT
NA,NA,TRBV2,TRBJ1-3,CASSEPGDTIYF,TGTGCCAGCAGTGAGCCCGGGGACACCATATATTTT
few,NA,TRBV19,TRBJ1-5,CASSGSNQPQHF,TGTGCCAGTTCAGGGTCCAATCAGCCCCAGCATTTT
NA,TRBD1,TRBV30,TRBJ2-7,CAWSVGDSASYEQYF,TGTGCCTGGAGTGTTGGGGACAGTGCCTCCTACGAGCAGTACTTC
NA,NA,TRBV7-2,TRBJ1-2,CASSIHRVNNYGYTF,TGTGCCAGCAGCATCCACAGGGTCAACAACTATGGCTACACCTTC
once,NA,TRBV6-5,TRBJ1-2,CASSYSVRDYGYGYTF,TGTGCCAGCAGTTACTCTGTGAGGGACTACGGCTATGGCTACACCTTC
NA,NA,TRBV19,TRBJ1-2,CASSQGIGYGYTF,TGTGCCAGTAGTCAGGGGATAGGCTATGGCTACACCTTC
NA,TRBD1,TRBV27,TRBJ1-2,CASSLTGGSFYGYTF,TGTGCCAGCAGCCTCACAGGGGGCTCGTTCTATGGCTACACCTTC
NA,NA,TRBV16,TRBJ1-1,CASSQSQLTEAFF,TGTGCCAGCAGCCAATCACAGCTCACTGAAGCTTTCTTT
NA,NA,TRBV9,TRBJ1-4,CASSVGAGFDEKLFF,TGTGCCAGCAGCGTAGGGGCAGGGTTCGATGAAAAACTGTTTTTT
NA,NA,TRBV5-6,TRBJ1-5,CASSLGGVGSNQPQHF,TGTGCCAGCAGCTTGGGGGGAGTCGGGAGCAATCAGCCCCAGCATTTT
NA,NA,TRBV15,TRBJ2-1,CATSRGKRGEQFF,TGTGCCACCAGCAGAGGGAAGAGAGGTGAGCAGTTCTTC
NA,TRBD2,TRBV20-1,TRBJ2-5,CSASGNSGTSIETQYF,TGCAGTGCTAGTGGGAATAGCGGGACATCTATAGAGACCCAGTACTTC
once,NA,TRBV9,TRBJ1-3,CARTYRGIYF,TGTGCCAGGACTTATAGGGGAATATATTTT
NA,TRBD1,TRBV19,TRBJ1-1,CASSTKVPGQGQDTEAFF,TGTGCCAGTAGTACCAAAGTCCCGGGACAGGGTCAGGACACTGAAGCTTTCTTT
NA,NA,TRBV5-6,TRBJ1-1,CASSWGLSTEAFF,TGTGCCAGCAGCTGGGGACTCTCCACTGAAGCTTTCTTT
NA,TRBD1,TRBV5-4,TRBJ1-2,CASRPGTDYGYTF,TGTGCCAGCAGGCCCGGGACAGACTATGGCTACACCTTC
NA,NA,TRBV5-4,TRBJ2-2,CASSFGGNTGELFF,TGTGCCAGCAGCTTCGGTGGGAACACCGGGGAGCTGTTTTTT
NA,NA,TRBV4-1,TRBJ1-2,CASSLREGSRYTF,TGCGCCAGCAGCCTCCGGGAGGGCTCTCGCTACACCTTC
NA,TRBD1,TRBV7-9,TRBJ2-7,CASSPRDRPHEQYF,TGTGCCAGCAGCCCCCGGGACAGGCCCCACGAGCAGTACTTC
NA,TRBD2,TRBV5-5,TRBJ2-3,CASSTAGTQYF,TGTGCCAGCAGCACAGCGGGGACGCAGTATTTT
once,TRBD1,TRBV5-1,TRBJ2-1,CASSWGQGNEQFF,TGCGCCAGCAGCTGGGGACAGGGCAATGAGCAGTTCTTC
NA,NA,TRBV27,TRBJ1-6,CASSIRGSIYSPLHF,TGTGCCAGCAGTATCCGAGGGTCTATTTATTCACCCCTCCACTTT
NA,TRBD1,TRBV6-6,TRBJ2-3,CASSPDGQAYTDTQYF,TGTGCCAGCAGTCCCGACGGACAGGCCTACACAGATACGCAGTATTTT
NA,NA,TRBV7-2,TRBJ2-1,CASSLVGRKDEQFF,TGTGCCAGCAGCTTAGTTGGCAGGAAGGATGAGCAGTTCTTC
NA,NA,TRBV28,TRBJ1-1,CASSPDMNTEAFF,TGTGCCAGCAGCCCGGACATGAACACTGAAGCTTTCTTT
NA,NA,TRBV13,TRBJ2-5,CASSPETSRETQYF,TGTGCCAGCAGCCCTGAGACTAGTAGAGAGACCCAGTACTTC
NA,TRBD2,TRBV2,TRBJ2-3,CASSEGVAGSTDTQYF,TGTGCCAGCAGTGAAGGGGTAGCGGGGAGCACAGATACGCAGTATTTT
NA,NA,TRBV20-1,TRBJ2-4,CSASQGAKNIQYF,TGCAGTGCTAGTCAGGGGGCCAAAAACATTCAGTACTTC
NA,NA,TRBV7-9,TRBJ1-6,CASSAGGEHSPPLHF,TGTGCCAGCAGCGCCGGGGGGGAACACTCCCCCCCGCTCCACTTT
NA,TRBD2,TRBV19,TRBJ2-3,CASSRRLAGVTDTQYF,TGTGCCAGTAGTCGAAGACTAGCGGGAGTCACAGATACGCAGTATTTT
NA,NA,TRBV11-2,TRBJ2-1,CASSLEQYNEQFF,TGTGCCAGCAGCTTAGAACAGTACAATGAGCAGTTCTTC
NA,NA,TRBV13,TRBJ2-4,CASSFFSRGDIQYF,TGTGCCAGCAGCTTTTTTTCCCGAGGAGACATTCAGTACTTC
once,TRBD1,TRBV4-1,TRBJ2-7,CASSQAGTGFSYEQYF,TGCGCCAGCAGCCAAGCCGGGACAGGATTTTCCTACGAGCAGTACTTC
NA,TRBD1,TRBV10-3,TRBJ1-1,CAVQGGSTEAFF,TGTGCCGTACAGGGGGGGAGCACTGAAGCTTTCTTT
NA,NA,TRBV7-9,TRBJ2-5,CASSSPRGREETQYF,TGTGCCAGCAGCTCGCCCAGGGGCCGGGAAGAGACCCAGTACTTC
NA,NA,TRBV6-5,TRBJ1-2,CASSRRSGGYTF,TGTGCCAGCAGTAGGCGGAGTGGTGGCTACACCTTC
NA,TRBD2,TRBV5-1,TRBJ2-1,CASSLSAGGTHEQFF,TGCGCCAGCAGCTTGTCGGCGGGAGGTACCCATGAGCAGTTCTTC
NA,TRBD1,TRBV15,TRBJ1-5,CATSGDRTQPQHF,TGTGCCACCAGCGGGGACAGAACCCAGCCCCAGCATTTT
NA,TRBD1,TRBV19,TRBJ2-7,CASSPPEGQGIYEQYF,TGTGCCAGTAGTCCCCCAGAGGGACAGGGCATCTACGAGCAGTACTTC
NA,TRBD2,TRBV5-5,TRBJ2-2,CASSRNGGAGELFF,TGTGCCAGCAGCCGAAACGGGGGGGCCGGGGAGCTGTTTTTT
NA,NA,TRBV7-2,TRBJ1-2,CASSLAADYGYTF,TGTGCCAGCAGCTTAGCGGCCGACTATGGCTACACCTTC
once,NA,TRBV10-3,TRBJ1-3,CATQGGTGTNSGNTIYF,TGTGCCACCCAAGGGGGTACCGGGACAAACTCTGGAAACACCATATATTTT
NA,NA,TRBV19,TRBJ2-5,CASSLTVQETQYF,TGTGCCAGTAGTTTGACAGTCCAAGAGACCCAGTACTTC
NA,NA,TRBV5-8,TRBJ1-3,CASVRGRGNTIYF,TGTGCCAGCGTTCGGGGGAGGGGAAACACCATATATTTT
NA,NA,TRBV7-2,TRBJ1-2,CASSSTPTGLVNYGYTF,TGTGCCAGCAGCTCCACCCCCACAGGGTTGGTGAACTATGGCTACACCTTC
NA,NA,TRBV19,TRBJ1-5,CASSGASLNQPQHF,TGTGCCAGTAGTGGGGCATCTCTTAATCAGCCCCAGCATTTT